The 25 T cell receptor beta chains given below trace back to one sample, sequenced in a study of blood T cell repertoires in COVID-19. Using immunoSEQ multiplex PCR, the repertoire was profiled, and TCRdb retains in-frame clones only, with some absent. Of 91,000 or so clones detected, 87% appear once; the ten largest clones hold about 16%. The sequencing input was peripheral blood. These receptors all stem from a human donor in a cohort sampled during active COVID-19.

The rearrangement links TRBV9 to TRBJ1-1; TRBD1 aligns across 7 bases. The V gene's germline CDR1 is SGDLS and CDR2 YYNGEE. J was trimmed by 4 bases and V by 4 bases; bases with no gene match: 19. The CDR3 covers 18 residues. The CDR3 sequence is CASSIGQETNLWSTEAFF. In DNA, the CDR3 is TGTGCCAGCAGCATCGGACAGGAGACGAACCTATGGAGCACTGAAGCTTTCTTT.

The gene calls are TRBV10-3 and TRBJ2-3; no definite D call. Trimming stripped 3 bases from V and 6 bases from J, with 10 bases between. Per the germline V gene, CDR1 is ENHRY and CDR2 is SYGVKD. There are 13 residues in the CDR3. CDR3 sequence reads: CAISDEARDTQYF. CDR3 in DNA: TGTGCCATCAGTGATGAGGCAAGGGATACGCAGTATTTT.

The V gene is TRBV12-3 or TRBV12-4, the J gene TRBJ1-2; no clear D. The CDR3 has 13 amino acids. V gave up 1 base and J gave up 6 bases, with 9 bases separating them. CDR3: CASSLVLGNGYTF. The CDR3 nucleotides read TGTGCCAGCAGTTTAGTCCTGGGCAATGGCTACACCTTC.

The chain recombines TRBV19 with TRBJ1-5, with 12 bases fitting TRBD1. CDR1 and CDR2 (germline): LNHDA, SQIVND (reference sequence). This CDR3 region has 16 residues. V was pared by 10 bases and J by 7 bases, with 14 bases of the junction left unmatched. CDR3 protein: CATTPGQGAEGQPQHF. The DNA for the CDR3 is TGTGCCACCACCCCGGGACAGGGGGCGGAGGGCCAGCCCCAGCATTTT.

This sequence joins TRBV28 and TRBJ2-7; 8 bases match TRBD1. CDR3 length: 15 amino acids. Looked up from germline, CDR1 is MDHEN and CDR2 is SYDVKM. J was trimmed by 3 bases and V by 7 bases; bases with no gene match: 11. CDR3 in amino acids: CASKVAGTGHYEQYF. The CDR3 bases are TGTGCCAGCAAGGTTGCCGGGACAGGCCACTACGAGCAGTACTTC.

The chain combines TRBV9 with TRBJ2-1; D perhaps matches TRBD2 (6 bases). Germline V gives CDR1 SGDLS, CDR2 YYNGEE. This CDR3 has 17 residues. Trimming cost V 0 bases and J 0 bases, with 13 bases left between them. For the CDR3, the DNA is TGTGCCAGCAGCGTAGCTTTTGCGGGAACCTCCTACAATGAGCAGTTCTTC. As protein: CASSVAFAGTSYNEQFF.

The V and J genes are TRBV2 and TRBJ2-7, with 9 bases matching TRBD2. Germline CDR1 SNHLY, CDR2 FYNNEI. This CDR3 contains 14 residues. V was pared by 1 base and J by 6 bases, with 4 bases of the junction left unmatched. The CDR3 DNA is TGTGCCAGCAGTGAAGGTTTAGCGGGAGTCGAGCAGTACTTC. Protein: CASSEGLAGVEQYF.

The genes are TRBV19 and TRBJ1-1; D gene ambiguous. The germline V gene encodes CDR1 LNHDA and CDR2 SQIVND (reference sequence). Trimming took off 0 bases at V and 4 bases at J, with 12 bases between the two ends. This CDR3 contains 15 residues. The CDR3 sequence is CASSIEVAASTEAFF. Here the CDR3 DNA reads TGTGCCAGTAGTATAGAGGTCGCTGCGAGCACTGAAGCTTTCTTT.

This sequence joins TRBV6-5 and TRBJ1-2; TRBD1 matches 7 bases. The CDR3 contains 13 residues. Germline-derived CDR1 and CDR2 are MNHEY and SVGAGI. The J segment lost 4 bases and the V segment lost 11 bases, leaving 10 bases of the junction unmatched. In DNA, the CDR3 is TGTGCCGGAACAGGGGATCGGAGCTATGGCTACACCTTC. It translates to CAGTGDRSYGYTF.

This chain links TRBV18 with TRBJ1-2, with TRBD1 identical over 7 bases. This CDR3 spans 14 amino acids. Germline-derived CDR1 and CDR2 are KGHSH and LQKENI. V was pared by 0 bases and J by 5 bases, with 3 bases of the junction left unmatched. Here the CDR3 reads CASSPPGQLYGYTF. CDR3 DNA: TGTGCCAGCTCACCACCGGGACAGCTTTATGGCTACACCTTC.

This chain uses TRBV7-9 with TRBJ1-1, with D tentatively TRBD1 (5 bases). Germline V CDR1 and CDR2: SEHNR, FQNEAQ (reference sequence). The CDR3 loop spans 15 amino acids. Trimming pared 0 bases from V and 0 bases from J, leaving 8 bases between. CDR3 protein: CASSLAGGMNTEAFF. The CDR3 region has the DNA TGTGCCAGCAGCTTAGCGGGGGGTATGAACACTGAAGCTTTCTTT.

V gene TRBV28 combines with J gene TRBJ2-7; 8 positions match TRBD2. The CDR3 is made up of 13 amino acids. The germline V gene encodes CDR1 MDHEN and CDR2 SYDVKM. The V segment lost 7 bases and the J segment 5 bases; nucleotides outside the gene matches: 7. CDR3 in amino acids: CASTPGGYHEQYF. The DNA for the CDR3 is TGTGCCAGCACCCCGGGGGGGTACCACGAGCAGTACTTC.

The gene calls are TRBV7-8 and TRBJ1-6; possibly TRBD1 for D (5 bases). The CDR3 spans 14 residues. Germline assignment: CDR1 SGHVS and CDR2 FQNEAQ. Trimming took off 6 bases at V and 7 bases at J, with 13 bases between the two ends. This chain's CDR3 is CASSLTGFNSPLHF. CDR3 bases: TGTGCCAGCAGTTTAACAGGTTTCAATTCACCCCTCCACTTT.

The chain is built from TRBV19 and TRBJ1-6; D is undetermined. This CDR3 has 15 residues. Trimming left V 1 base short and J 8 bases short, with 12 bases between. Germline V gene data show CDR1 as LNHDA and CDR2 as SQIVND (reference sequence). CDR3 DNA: TGTGCCAGTAGTATAGCCGGGAAGGGCGATTCACCCCTCCACTTT. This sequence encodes CASSIAGKGDSPLHF.

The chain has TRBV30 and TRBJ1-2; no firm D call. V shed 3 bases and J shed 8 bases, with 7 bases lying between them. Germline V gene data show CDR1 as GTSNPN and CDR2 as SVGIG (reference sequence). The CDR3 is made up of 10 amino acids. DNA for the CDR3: TGTGCCTGGAGCCACTCGGGCTACACCTTC. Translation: CAWSHSGYTF.

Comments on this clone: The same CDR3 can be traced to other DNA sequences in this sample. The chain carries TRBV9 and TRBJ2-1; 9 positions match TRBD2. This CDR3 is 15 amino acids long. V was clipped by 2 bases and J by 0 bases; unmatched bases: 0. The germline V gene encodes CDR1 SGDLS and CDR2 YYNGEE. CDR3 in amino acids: CASSVSGGSYNEQFF. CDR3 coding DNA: TGTGCCAGCAGCGTTAGCGGGGGCTCCTACAATGAGCAGTTCTTC.

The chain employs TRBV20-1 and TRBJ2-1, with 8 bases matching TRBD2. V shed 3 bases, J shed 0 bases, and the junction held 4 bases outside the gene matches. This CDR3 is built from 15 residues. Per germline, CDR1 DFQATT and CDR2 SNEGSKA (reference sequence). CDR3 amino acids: CSASRREVSYNEQFF. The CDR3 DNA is TGCAGTGCTAGTAGGCGGGAGGTCTCCTACAATGAGCAGTTCTTC.

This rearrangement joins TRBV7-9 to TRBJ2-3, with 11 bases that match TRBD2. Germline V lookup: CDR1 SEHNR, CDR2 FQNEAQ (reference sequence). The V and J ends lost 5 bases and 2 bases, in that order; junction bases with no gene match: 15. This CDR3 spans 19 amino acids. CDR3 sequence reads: CASSPTGTSGLRPTDTQYF. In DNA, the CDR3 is TGTGCCAGCAGCCCTACCGGGACTAGCGGACTACGGCCCACAGATACGCAGTATTTT.

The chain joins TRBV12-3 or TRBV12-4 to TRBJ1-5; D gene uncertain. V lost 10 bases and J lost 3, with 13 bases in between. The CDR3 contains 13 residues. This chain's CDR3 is CAIPRGINQPQHF. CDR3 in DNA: TGTGCCATCCCGCGGGGAATCAATCAGCCCCAGCATTTT.

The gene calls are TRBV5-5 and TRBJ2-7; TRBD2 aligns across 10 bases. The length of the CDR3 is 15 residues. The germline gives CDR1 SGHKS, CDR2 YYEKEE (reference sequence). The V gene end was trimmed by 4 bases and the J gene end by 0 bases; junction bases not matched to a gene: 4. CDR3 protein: CASSSTSGDSYEQYF. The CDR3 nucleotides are TGTGCCAGCAGCAGCACTAGCGGGGACTCCTACGAGCAGTACTTC.

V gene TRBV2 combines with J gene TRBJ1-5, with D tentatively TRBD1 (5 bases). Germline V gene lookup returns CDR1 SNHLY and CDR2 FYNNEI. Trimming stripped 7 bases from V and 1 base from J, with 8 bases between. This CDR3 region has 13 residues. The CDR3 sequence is CASKRDSNQPQHF. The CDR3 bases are TGTGCCAGCAAGCGGGACAGCAATCAGCCCCAGCATTTT.

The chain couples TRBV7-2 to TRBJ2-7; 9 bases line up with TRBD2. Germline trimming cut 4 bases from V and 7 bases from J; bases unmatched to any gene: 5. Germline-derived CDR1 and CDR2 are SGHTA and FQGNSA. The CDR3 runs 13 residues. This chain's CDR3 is CASSSGLAGEQYF. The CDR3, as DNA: TGTGCCAGCAGCTCGGGACTAGCTGGTGAGCAGTACTTC.

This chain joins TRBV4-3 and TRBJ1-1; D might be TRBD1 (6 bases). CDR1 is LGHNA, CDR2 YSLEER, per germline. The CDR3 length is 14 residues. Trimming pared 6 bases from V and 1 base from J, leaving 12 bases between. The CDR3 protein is CASSRGQTNTEAFF. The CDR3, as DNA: TGCGCCAGCAGTCGCGGACAGACGAACACTGAAGCTTTCTTT.

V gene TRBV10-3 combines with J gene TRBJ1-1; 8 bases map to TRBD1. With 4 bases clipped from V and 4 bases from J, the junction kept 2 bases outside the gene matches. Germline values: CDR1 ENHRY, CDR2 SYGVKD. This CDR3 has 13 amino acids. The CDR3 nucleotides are TGTGCCATCAGTGGAGGGACAGGCACTGAAGCTTTCTTT. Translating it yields CAISGGTGTEAFF.

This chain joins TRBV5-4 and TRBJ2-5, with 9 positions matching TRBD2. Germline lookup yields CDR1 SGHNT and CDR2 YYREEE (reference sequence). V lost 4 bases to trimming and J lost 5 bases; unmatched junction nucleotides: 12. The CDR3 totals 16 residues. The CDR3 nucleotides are TGTGCCAGCAGCCCCGGGGTTAGCGGGAGACTGGAGACCCAGTACTTC. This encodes CASSPGVSGRLETQYF. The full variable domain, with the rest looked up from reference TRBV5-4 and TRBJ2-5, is ETGVTQSPTHLIKTRGQQVTLRCSSQSGHNTVSWYQQALGQGPQFIFQYYREEENGRGNFPPRFSGLQFPNYSSELNVNALELDDSALYLCASSPGVSGRLETQYFGPGTRLLVL.